The clone carrying this T cell receptor beta chain was found many times. Antigen specificity is unknown. These data are taken from a study of T cell repertoires in cytomegalovirus infection. MiXCR, run by TCRdb on the reads, gives a single entry per CDR3 protein. Found here are a few hundred thousand distinct CDR3 sequences, 8% to 9.5% of them singletons; the top ten hold about 4.5%. Notes on the study in general: CMV-specific TCR beta clonotypes restricted by HLA-C dominated the ex vivo response. Cumulative public TCR beta family frequency identified carriers of CMV plus the relevant HLA.

Trimming took 0 bases from V and 0 from J, leaving 11 bases between them. The CDR3 covers 16 residues. CDR1 SGHNT and CDR2 YENEEA come from the germline V gene. Sequences were obtained from PBMCs. The TCR originated in a human donor in good health (CMV status not recorded). Some clones in this sample may be carry-over from other donors' samples. V is TRBV11-3 and J is TRBJ2-5, with D tentatively TRBD1 (6 bases). The CDR3 sequence: CASSLDLTGNQETQYF. The CDR3 nucleotides read TGTGCCAGCAGCTTAGACTTAACAGGGAACCAAGAGACCCAGTACTTC.